Below, 30 T cell receptor beta chains from the same sample are listed, as sequenced in a study of T cells in women clearing cervical HPV infection. Profiling relied on immunoSEQ multiplex PCR, and the TCRdb table lists in-frame clones only, not all of them. This sample's table has 30,000 to 35,000 clones. Sequencing used blood buffy coat. These receptors came from a woman between 18 and 70 years old with a cervical HPV16 infection that either progressed to CIN3+ or cleared (not recorded which).

Note on this clone: Its ends do not fully match the called genes, so a read error is possible. With the read ending 3 residues before the CDR3 end, the germline J gene is used to fill in that end. V and J are TRBV4-2 and TRBJ1-4; 8 nucleotides line up with TRBD1. The CDR3 runs 13 residues. Germline V gene lookup returns CDR1 LGHNA and CDR2 YNFKEQ. The sequenced CDR3 bases are TGCGCCAGCAGCGCACAGGGGGGTGAAAAA. It yields the protein CASSAQGGEK. The complete CDR3 sequence is CASSAQGGEKLFF.

As for this clone: From the germline J gene comes the end of the CDR3, since the read stops 3 residues before it. The rearrangement links TRBV29-1 to TRBJ2-2, with D possibly being TRBD1 (5 bases). There are 14 residues in the CDR3. CDR1 is SQVTM and CDR2 is ANQGSEA in the germline V gene. V lost 4 bases, J lost 0 bases, and 9 bases lay in between. Incomplete CDR3 DNA: TGCAGCGTTGGGGGCAGGGCGAACACCGGGGAG. Protein product: CSVGGRANTGE. The CDR3 as a whole reads CSVGGRANTGELFF.

CDR3 DNA, as far as it was read: TGTGCCAGCACCCTTAACCAACAGGGAGGCACCGGGGAG. This codes for CASTLNQQGGTGE. The entire CDR3 sequence reads CASTLNQQGGTGELFF. This chain joins TRBV7-3 and TRBJ2-2, with D possibly being TRBD1 or TRBD2 (6 bases each). The read gets to within 3 residues of the CDR3 end, and the germline J gene fills in the rest. Germline CDR1 is SGHTA and CDR2 is FQGTGA. Trimming cost V 7 bases and J 4 bases, with 19 bases left between them. The length of the CDR3 is 16 residues.

Here the CDR3 reads CASTSDFSYEQYF. Partial CDR3 DNA: TGTGCCAGCACCTCTGACTTCTCCTACGAG. V usage is TRBV6-2 or TRBV6-3 and J usage is TRBJ2-7; D gene uncertain. The read halts 3 residues ahead of the CDR3 end, with the missing end drawn from the germline J gene. The CDR3 sequence is 13 residues long. V was shortened by 7 bases and J by 0 bases, with 10 bases between the two germline ends. The germline V gene encodes CDR1 MNHEY and CDR2 SVGEGT.

For this clone: The CDR3 goes on 3 residues after the read ends, and that part is filled in from the germline J gene. The rearrangement joins TRBV7-3 to TRBJ1-1; D is uncertain. The V end was cut by 1 base, the J end by 4 bases, with 7 bases between. The CDR3 covers 13 residues. Germline CDR1 and CDR2: SGHTA and FQGTGA. The CDR3 spells CASSLKGGTEAFF. Partial CDR3 DNA: TGTGCCAGCAGCTTAAAAGGTGGCACTGAA.

About this clone: The CDR3 end falls 3 residues outside the read, so it is completed with the germline J gene. The J gene is TRBJ2-7, the V gene TRBV2; D not certain. Between the trimmed V and J ends, which lost 2 bases and 4 bases, there was a span of 9 bases. The CDR3 is 13 residues long. Germline V gives CDR1 SNHLY, CDR2 FYNNEI. CDR3 protein: CASSERGHYEQYF. The CDR3 bases that were read are TGTGCCAGCAGTGAAAGAGGTCATTACGAG.

As regards this clone: The sequence runs out 3 residues before the end of the CDR3; the remainder is reconstructed from the germline J gene. The same CDR3 is also encoded by other DNA sequences in this sample. The chain joins TRBV7-2 to TRBJ2-3; the match to TRBD2 covers 8 bases. The CDR3 totals 15 residues. In germline, CDR1 is SGHTA, CDR2 FQGNSA. V lost 0 bases to trimming and J lost 6 bases; unmatched junction nucleotides: 5. The CDR3 is CASSLATSGYDTQYF. The CDR3 bases that were read are TGTGCCAGCAGCTTAGCTACTAGCGGTTATGATACG. Based on the CDR3 plus reference TRBV7-2 and TRBJ2-3, the full variable domain is GAGVSQSPSNKVTEKGKDVELRCDPISGHTALYWYRQSLGQGLEFLIYFQGNSAPDKSGLPSDRFSAERTGGSVSTLTIQRTQQEDSAVYLCASSLATSGYDTQYFGPGTRLTVL.

On this clone: With the read ending 3 residues before the CDR3 end, the germline J gene is used to fill in that end. This chain connects TRBV5-1 to TRBJ1-1; weak D call: TRBD1 (5 bases). Trimming removed 3 bases from V and 5 bases from J, with 14 bases in between. Looked up from germline, CDR1 is SGHRS and CDR2 is YFSETQ. The CDR3 runs 14 residues. CDR3 bases read: TGCGCCAGCAGCTCTGAGGGAAGGGGTACTGAA. As protein: CASSSEGRGTE. The full CDR3 is CASSSEGRGTEAFF.

CDR3 bases read: TGTGCCAGCAGCCTCTCCAGAGGCGAG. This gives the protein CASSLSRGE. The entire CDR3 protein is CASSLSRGEQYF. This chain joins TRBV7-8 and TRBJ2-7; D not certain. The observed sequence ends 3 residues before the CDR3 terminus, with the missing tail filled in from the germline J gene. The CDR3 loop spans 12 amino acids. The V gene lost 5 bases and the J gene lost 6 bases, with 11 bases spanning the gap. The germline V gene has CDR1 SGHVS and CDR2 FQNEAQ.

Comment on this clone: The CDR3 is cut off 3 residues early in the read; its end comes from the germline J gene. This chain connects TRBV5-1 to TRBJ2-3; no clear D. Trimming stripped 0 bases from V and 1 base from J, with 9 bases between. The CDR3 consists of 15 residues. Germline V lookup: CDR1 SGHRS, CDR2 YFSETQ. This CDR3 reads CASSLVLRGTDTQYF. The DNA read from the CDR3 is TGCGCCAGCAGCTTGGTGCTCCGGGGCACAGATACG.

With regard to this clone: The read halts 3 residues ahead of the CDR3 end, with the missing end drawn from the germline J gene. The chain uses TRBV28 and TRBJ2-1, with TRBD1 identical over 7 bases. The CDR3 has 14 residues. CDR1 and CDR2 (germline): MDHEN, SYDVKM. The V and J ends lost 6 bases and 9 bases, in that order; junction bases with no gene match: 11. CDR3 sequence: CASRRSGQDAEQFF. CDR3 DNA (partial): TGTGCCAGCAGACGCTCCGGACAGGACGCTGAG.

Regarding this clone: Read coverage stops 3 residues before the CDR3 terminus; the germline J gene supplies the remainder. The chain employs TRBV18 and TRBJ1-1, with 9 nucleotides matching TRBD1. The ends lost 6 bases at V and 5 bases at J; junction bases unmatched: 7. Germline V lookup: CDR1 KGHSH, CDR2 LQKENI. This CDR3 is 14 amino acids long. CDR3 bases read: TGTGCCAGCTCCTTGGGACAGGGTCGAACTGAA. Encoded protein: CASSLGQGRTE. The full-length CDR3 reads as CASSLGQGRTEAFF. Drawing the rest from reference TRBV18 and TRBJ1-1, the complete variable domain is NAGVMQNPRHLVRRRGQEARLRCSPMKGHSHVYWYRQLPEEGLKFMVYLQKENIIDESGMPKERFSAEFPKEGPSILRIQQVVRGDSAAYFCASSLGQGRTEAFFGQGTRLTVV.

Of note for this clone: Read coverage stops 3 residues before the CDR3 terminus; the germline J gene supplies the remainder. This sequence joins TRBV19 and TRBJ1-2, with 7 bases matching TRBD1. Germline CDR1 reads LNHDA; CDR2 reads SQIVND (reference sequence). The CDR3 extends over 14 amino acids. Trimming removed 6 bases from V and 1 base from J; junction bases left unmatched: 5. The CDR3 here is CASSPGQHNYGYTF. The sequenced CDR3 bases are TGTGCCAGTAGCCCGGGACAGCATAACTATGGC.

Concerning this clone itself: The read halts 3 residues ahead of the CDR3 end, with the missing end drawn from the germline J gene. The chain links TRBV28 to TRBJ1-3; D remains unclear. V was cut by 3 bases and J by 1 base, with 7 bases left in between. CDR3 length: 14 residues. Germline V gives CDR1 MDHEN, CDR2 SYDVKM. CDR3 residues: CASSFWQSGNTIYF. Partial CDR3 DNA: TGTGCCAGCAGTTTCTGGCAGTCTGGAAACACC.

With respect to this clone: Coverage ceases 3 residues before the CDR3 finishes, and the germline J gene fills in the end. The V call is TRBV5-5, the J call TRBJ1-2; possibly TRBD1 for D (5 bases). V lost 0 bases to trimming and J lost 7 bases, with 10 bases between them. This CDR3 comprises 13 residues. CDR1 and CDR2 from the germline V gene are SGHKS and YYEKEE (reference sequence). CDR3 DNA (partial): TGTGCCAGCAGCTTGGGACAGCCCTTTGGC. It specifies CASSLGQPFG. The whole CDR3 region reads CASSLGQPFGYTF.

About this clone: The CDR3 is cut off 3 residues early in the read; its end comes from the germline J gene. V is TRBV11-2 and J is TRBJ1-4, with D perhaps TRBD1 (6 bases). Germline loops: CDR1 SGHAT, CDR2 FQNNGV. This CDR3 spans 15 amino acids. V lost 5 bases, J lost 5 bases, and 15 bases lay in between. Partial CDR3 DNA: TGTGCCAGCAGCGCCCCGGGGCAGGGGAATGAAAAA. This encodes CASSAPGQGNEK. The CDR3 in its entirety is CASSAPGQGNEKLFF.

Here the CDR3 reads CASSPYRDTDTQYF. CDR3 DNA, as far as it was read: TGCGCCAGCAGCCCGTACAGGGATACAGATACG. The chain is built from TRBV5-1 and TRBJ2-3, with D tentatively TRBD1 (6 bases). The read comes to an end 3 residues before the CDR3 does, leaving the germline J gene to fill in the end. Looked up from germline, CDR1 is SGHRS and CDR2 is YFSETQ. Trimming stripped 4 bases from V and 3 bases from J, with 12 bases between. The CDR3 consists of 14 residues.

About this clone: The read falls 3 residues short of the CDR3 end, and the missing part is taken from the germline J gene. V usage is TRBV5-5 and J usage is TRBJ2-2; tentatively, D is TRBD1 (6 bases). Trimming stripped 5 bases from V and 7 bases from J, with 12 bases between. Germline lookup yields CDR1 SGHKS and CDR2 YYEKEE (reference sequence). The CDR3 length is 13 residues. CDR3 loop: CASRLEGVGELFF. The covered CDR3 bases are TGTGCCAGCAGACTCGAGGGGGTCGGGGAG.

A word on this clone: The sequenced fragment ends 3 residues before the CDR3 boundary, so the rest is inferred from the germline J gene. The V and J genes are TRBV6-2 or TRBV6-3 and TRBJ2-5, with TRBD2 identical over 8 bases. Germline trimming cut 6 bases from V and 5 bases from J; bases unmatched to any gene: 11. CDR3 length: 15 residues. Germline CDR1 and CDR2: MNHEY and SVGEGT. The CDR3 DNA, read in part, is TGTGCCAGCAGCACCCCTGGCGGGAGGAGCGAGACC. It translates to CASSTPGGRSET. Given in full, the CDR3 is CASSTPGGRSETQYF.

As concerns this clone: Sequencing ends 3 residues short of the CDR3 end; the germline J gene provides the rest. This chain connects TRBV6-1 to TRBJ2-5; 14 bases match TRBD2. CDR1 is MNHNS and CDR2 is SASEGT in the germline V gene. The CDR3 covers 16 residues. Unmatched junction bases numbered 6, after V lost 4 bases and J lost 5 bases. Here the CDR3 reads CASSGLAGGPGETQYF. The covered CDR3 bases are TGTGCCAGCAGTGGACTAGCGGGAGGGCCGGGGGAGACC.

Points on this clone: The read ends 3 residues shy of where the CDR3 ends; the end is completed using the germline J gene. The chain couples TRBV5-3 to TRBJ1-6; D unresolved. TRBV5-3 counts as an open reading frame of uncertain function. V lost 7 bases to trimming and J lost 8 bases, with 19 bases between them. The CDR3 is 15 residues long. The CDR3 DNA, read in part, is TGTGCCAGACCCCCTCATACTACGCCGTATTCACCC. Translating it yields CARPPHTTPYSP. The CDR3 in full is CARPPHTTPYSPLHF.

On this clone: The CDR3 end is not reached by the read, which stops 3 residues before it; the germline J gene fills it in. The genes are TRBV11-2 and TRBJ1-4; D unresolved. The V and J ends lost 5 bases and 8 bases respectively, with 12 bases between them. Germline CDR1 and CDR2: SGHAT and FQNNGV. CDR3 size: 13 residues. This chain's CDR3 is CASSPGPGEKLFF. The CDR3 DNA, read in part, is TGTGCCAGCAGCCCAGGCCCGGGGGAAAAA.

To note about this clone: The read ends 3 residues before the CDR3 terminus; that terminus is restored from the germline J gene. The chain recombines TRBV7-2 with TRBJ1-6; 7 bases match TRBD1. CDR3 length equals 15 residues. Germline V lookup: CDR1 SGHTA, CDR2 FQGNSA. Trimming took 5 bases from V and 9 from J; bases not matched to a gene: 10. The CDR3 bases that were read are TGTGCCAGCAGCCCGGAGGGGGCGGGGGGTTCACCC. It codes for CASSPEGAGGSP. The full-length CDR3 reads as CASSPEGAGGSPLHF. Combining the CDR3 with reference TRBV7-2 and TRBJ1-6 gives the whole variable domain GAGVSQSPSNKVTEKGKDVELRCDPISGHTALYWYRQSLGQGLEFLIYFQGNSAPDKSGLPSDRFSAERTGGSVSTLTIQRTQQEDSAVYLCASSPEGAGGSPLHFGNGTRLTVT.

As concerns this clone: The observed sequence ends 3 residues before the CDR3 terminus, with the missing tail filled in from the germline J gene. The J gene is TRBJ2-3, the V gene TRBV5-4, with 7 bases identical to TRBD1. Germline V lookup: CDR1 SGHNT, CDR2 YYREEE (reference sequence). The CDR3 is made up of 16 amino acids. Trimming took 2 bases from V and 2 from J; bases not matched to a gene: 8. The CDR3 reads CASSFRTGGYTDTQYF. Partial CDR3 DNA: TGTGCCAGCAGCTTTAGGACAGGAGGATACACAGATACG.

The chain's CDR3 is CASSEGFRSAGANVLTF. The sequenced part of the CDR3 DNA is TGTGCCAGCAGTGAAGGGTTCAGGTCAGCTGGGGCCAACGTC. This rearrangement joins TRBV2 to TRBJ2-6; D is uncertain. Coverage ceases 3 residues before the CDR3 finishes, and the germline J gene fills in the end. Germline CDR1 SNHLY, CDR2 FYNNEI. V was cut by 1 base and J by 2 bases, with 12 bases left in between. The CDR3 is 17 residues long.

Concerning this clone itself: The read halts 3 residues ahead of the CDR3 end, with the missing end drawn from the germline J gene. Additional DNA sequences in this sample encode the identical CDR3. The chain recombines TRBV5-1 with TRBJ2-1; 8 bases map to TRBD2. Germline V lookup: CDR1 SGHRS, CDR2 YFSETQ. The CDR3 spans 17 residues. The trim removed 0 bases at V and 6 bases at J, leaving 11 bases unmatched. The sequenced part of the CDR3 DNA is TGCGCCAGCAGCTTGGCCGGGACTAGTTTCCGTCGCAATGAG. Amino acids: CASSLAGTSFRRNE. The entire CDR3 is CASSLAGTSFRRNEQFF.

Details on this clone: The CDR3 end lies 3 residues beyond the end of the read and is filled in from the germline J gene. The chain employs TRBV2 and TRBJ2-2; D gene ambiguous. Trimming pared 6 bases from V and 6 bases from J, leaving 8 bases between. Germline loops: CDR1 SNHLY, CDR2 FYNNEI. This CDR3 region has 12 residues. CDR3 amino acids: CASSLDSGELFF. The sequenced CDR3 bases are TGTGCCAGCAGCTTAGACTCCGGGGAG.

Concerning this clone itself: The read gets to within 3 residues of the CDR3 end, and the germline J gene fills in the rest. V usage is TRBV5-1 and J usage is TRBJ2-1; TRBD2 agrees at 11 bases. The CDR3 is 16 residues long. Germline CDR1 is SGHRS and CDR2 is YFSETQ. The trim removed 4 bases at V and 6 bases at J, leaving 9 bases unmatched. The CDR3 is CASSPGTSGHPNEQFF. The sequenced CDR3 bases are TGCGCCAGCAGCCCCGGGACTAGCGGCCACCCCAATGAG.

Turning to this clone: The read stops 3 residues short of the end of the CDR3; the missing end is completed from the germline J gene. The chain employs TRBV20-1 and TRBJ1-6; D gene ambiguous. The germline gives CDR1 DFQATT, CDR2 SNEGSKA (reference sequence). The ends were cut back, 1 base at V and 7 bases at J, with 8 bases in the middle. The CDR3 has 13 amino acids. The part of the CDR3 DNA that was read is TGCAGTGCTAGAGGGGCCGGCAATTCACCC. It encodes CSARGAGNSP. In full, the CDR3 is CSARGAGNSPLHF.

Note on this clone: The read ends 3 residues early relative to the CDR3; the germline J gene fills the gap. The gene calls are TRBV29-1 and TRBJ1-5, with TRBD1 matching 7 bases. In germline, CDR1 is SQVTM, CDR2 ANQGSEA. Losses at the gene ends were 5 bases for V and 5 bases for J; bases not matched to a gene: 3. This CDR3 comprises 12 residues. Incomplete CDR3 DNA: TGCAGCGTTCGGCAGGGGGATCAGCCC. Translated: CSVRQGDQP. The entire CDR3 protein reads CSVRQGDQPQHF.